These 15 T cell receptor beta chains share one sample of origin, sequenced in a study of PD-1 blockade in classical Hodgkin lymphoma. Profiling relied on immunoSEQ multiplex PCR, and the TCRdb table lists in-frame clones only, not all of them. The data show tens of thousands of clones, approximately 90% seen once. Time point denoted: cycle 4 day 1 (C4D1), after five to seven weeks of nivolumab. Each patient experienced a relapse that followed autologous stem cell transplantation, and brentuximab vedotin exposure varied. Sequenced material: peripheral blood mononuclear cells (PBMCs), taken before the fourth cycle of nivolumab. The receptor source for this set is a human donor with classical Hodgkin lymphoma.

The chain couples TRBV28 to TRBJ2-1, with unresolved D. The length of the CDR3 is 15 residues. Per the germline V gene, CDR1 is MDHEN and CDR2 is SYDVKM. V dropped 7 bases and J dropped 4 bases, with 17 bases sitting between them. The chain's CDR3 is CASTEGPLNYNEQFF. The DNA for the CDR3 is TGTGCCAGCACCGAAGGACCGTTGAATTACAATGAGCAGTTCTTC. Variable domain in full (rest from reference TRBV28 and TRBJ2-1): DVKVTQSSRYLVKRTGEKVFLECVQDMDHENMFWYRQDPGLGLRLIYFSYDVKMKEKGDIPEGYSVSREKKERFSLILESASTNQTSMYLCASTEGPLNYNEQFFGPGTRLTVL.

The gene calls are TRBV30 and TRBJ2-1, with D perhaps TRBD1 (6 bases). This CDR3 has 17 residues. V dropped 1 base and J dropped 4 bases, with 20 bases sitting between them. Germline CDR1 reads GTSNPN; CDR2 reads SVGIG (reference sequence). The CDR3 sequence: CAWSELSTGGYYNEQFF. DNA of the CDR3: TGTGCCTGGAGTGAACTTTCGACAGGCGGATATTACAATGAGCAGTTCTTC.

The V call is TRBV27, the J call TRBJ2-7; perhaps TRBD1 as D (5 bases). The CDR3 loop spans 15 amino acids. V lost 2 bases and J 0 bases, leaving 11 bases between the germline ends. Germline V lookup: CDR1 MNHEY, CDR2 SMNVEV (reference sequence). CDR3 in amino acids: CASSLVQASSYEQYF. Here the CDR3 DNA reads TGTGCCAGCAGTTTAGTACAGGCCTCCTCCTACGAGCAGTACTTC.

The CDR3 DNA is TGTGCCAGCAGCGTAGGGGGAGGACCTTATAGCAATCAGCCCCAGCATTTT. It specifies CASSVGGGPYSNQPQHF. The rearrangement links TRBV9 to TRBJ1-5, with no clear D. The CDR3 is made up of 17 amino acids. Germline V CDR1 and CDR2: SGDLS, YYNGEE. Trimming removed 0 bases from V and 0 bases from J, with 13 bases in between.

V gene TRBV5-4 combines with J gene TRBJ1-4, with TRBD1 matching over 7 bases. V was pared by 0 bases and J by 7 bases, with 3 bases of the junction left unmatched. Germline V CDR1 and CDR2: SGHNT, YYREEE (reference sequence). The CDR3 contains 14 residues. Here the CDR3 DNA reads TGTGCCAGCAGCTTGGACAGGGGTTCTGAAAAACTGTTTTTT. Translation gives CASSLDRGSEKLFF.

J is TRBJ2-1 and V is TRBV18; 10 bases fit TRBD1. This CDR3 contains 16 residues. The V gene end was trimmed by 3 bases and the J gene end by 3 bases; junction bases not matched to a gene: 5. Germline CDR1 and CDR2: KGHSH and LQKENI. This CDR3 is CASSPEGTGVYNEQFF. Here the CDR3 DNA reads TGTGCCAGCTCACCGGAGGGGACAGGGGTCTACAATGAGCAGTTCTTC.

This chain links TRBV18 with TRBJ2-5; weak D call: TRBD1 (5 bases). Germline V CDR1 and CDR2: KGHSH, LQKENI. CDR3 length equals 15 residues. Trimming removed 2 bases from V and 5 bases from J, with 15 bases in between. In DNA form, the CDR3 reads TGTGCCAGCTCACCAATTCGCAGGGATCATGAGACCCAGTACTTC. Translating gives CASSPIRRDHETQYF. Drawing the rest from reference TRBV18 and TRBJ2-5, the complete variable domain is NAGVMQNPRHLVRRRGQEARLRCSPMKGHSHVYWYRQLPEEGLKFMVYLQKENIIDESGMPKERFSAEFPKEGPSILRIQQVVRGDSAAYFCASSPIRRDHETQYFGPGTRLLVL.

The chain joins TRBV5-1 to TRBJ2-3; D gene unclear. This CDR3 has 16 amino acids. Germline V gives CDR1 SGHRS, CDR2 YFSETQ. V dropped 2 bases and J dropped 0 bases, with 13 bases sitting between them. CDR3 in amino acids: CASSLRIRDSTDTQYF. The CDR3 nucleotides read TGCGCCAGCAGCTTAAGAATCAGAGACAGCACAGATACGCAGTATTTT.

The rearrangement links TRBV5-5 to TRBJ1-1, with D tentatively TRBD1 (5 bases). This CDR3 is 15 amino acids long. Germline V gene data show CDR1 as SGHKS and CDR2 as YYEKEE (reference sequence). The V end was cut by 1 base, the J end by 5 bases, with 15 bases between. The CDR3 DNA reads TGTGCCAGCAGCTTGAGGGCAGGGAGAGAAACTGAAGCTTTCTTT. Translation: CASSLRAGRETEAFF.

The gene calls are TRBV29-1 and TRBJ2-7; 10 positions match TRBD1. The CDR3 length is 14 residues. Germline CDR1 SQVTM, CDR2 ANQGSEA. The junction had 9 bases not matched to a gene; V was cut back by 5 bases and J by 5 bases. In DNA, the CDR3 is TGCAGCGTTTCCACCGGGACAGGGGTGAACGAGCAGTACTTC. It codes for CSVSTGTGVNEQYF.

This clone has more than one count but fewer than ten. The chain joins TRBV4-1 to TRBJ2-7; the D gene is possibly TRBD2 (5 bases). From germline, CDR1 is MGHRA and CDR2 YSYEKL. CDR3 size: 18 residues. Trimming cost V 0 bases and J 3 bases, with 21 bases left between them. CDR3 protein: CASSQEGTGGLGVYEQYF. The CDR3 DNA reads as TGCGCCAGCAGCCAAGAGGGCACCGGAGGCCTTGGGGTCTACGAGCAGTACTTC.

The chain uses TRBV4-3 and TRBJ2-7; 8 nucleotides match TRBD2. The germline V gene encodes CDR1 LGHNA and CDR2 YSLEER. J was trimmed by 0 bases and V by 0 bases; bases with no gene match: 10. This CDR3 region has 18 residues. CDR3 sequence reads: CASSQDRQRGSLSYEQYF. Here the CDR3 DNA reads TGCGCCAGCAGCCAAGATCGCCAGCGGGGGAGCCTCTCCTACGAGCAGTACTTC.

The chain carries TRBV6-6 and TRBJ2-7, with D maybe TRBD1 (6 bases). V was cut by 2 bases and J by 2 bases, with 10 bases left in between. Germline CDR1 and CDR2: MNHNY and SVGAGI (reference sequence). CDR3 length equals 14 residues. The CDR3 DNA reads TGTGCCAGCAGTTACGGCAGGGGAGCCTACGAGCAGTACTTC. Its protein product is CASSYGRGAYEQYF.

Turning to this clone: An end of the junction differs from the germline gene, which may be a read error. This chain uses TRBV7-3 with TRBJ2-1, with 7 nucleotides matching TRBD1. Germline V gene sequence: CDR1 SGHTA, CDR2 FQGTGA. The CDR3 loop spans 16 amino acids. CDR3 loop: CVSSPSTGQHYNEQFF. CDR3 coding DNA: TGTGTCAGCAGCCCTAGTACGGGACAGCACTACAATGAGCAGTTCTTC.

The chain employs TRBV7-9 and TRBJ2-3; 12 positions agree with TRBD2. The CDR3 covers 17 residues. Germline CDR1 is SEHNR and CDR2 is FQNEAQ (reference sequence). V shed 6 bases and J 5 bases; nucleotides not matched to a gene: 12. In nucleotides, the CDR3 is TGTGCCAGCAGGGATTCTAGCGGGGGGGCTTTTCGAGATACGCAGTATTTT. Amino acids: CASRDSSGGAFRDTQYF.